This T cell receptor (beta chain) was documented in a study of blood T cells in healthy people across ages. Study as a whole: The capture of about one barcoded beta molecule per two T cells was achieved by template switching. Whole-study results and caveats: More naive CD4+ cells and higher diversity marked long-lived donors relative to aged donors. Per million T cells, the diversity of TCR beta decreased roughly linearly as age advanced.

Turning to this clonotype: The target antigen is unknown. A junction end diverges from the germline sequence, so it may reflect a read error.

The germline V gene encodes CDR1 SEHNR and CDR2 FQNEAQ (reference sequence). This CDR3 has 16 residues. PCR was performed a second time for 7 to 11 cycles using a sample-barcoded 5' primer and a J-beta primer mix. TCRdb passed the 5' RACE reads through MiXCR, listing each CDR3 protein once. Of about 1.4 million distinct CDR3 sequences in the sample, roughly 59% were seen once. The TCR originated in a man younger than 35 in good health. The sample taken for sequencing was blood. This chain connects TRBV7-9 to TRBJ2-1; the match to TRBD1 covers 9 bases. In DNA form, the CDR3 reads TGTGCCAGCAGCTTAGCGCTAACAGGGGGCTACAATGAGCAGTTCTTT. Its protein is CASSLALTGGYNEQFF.